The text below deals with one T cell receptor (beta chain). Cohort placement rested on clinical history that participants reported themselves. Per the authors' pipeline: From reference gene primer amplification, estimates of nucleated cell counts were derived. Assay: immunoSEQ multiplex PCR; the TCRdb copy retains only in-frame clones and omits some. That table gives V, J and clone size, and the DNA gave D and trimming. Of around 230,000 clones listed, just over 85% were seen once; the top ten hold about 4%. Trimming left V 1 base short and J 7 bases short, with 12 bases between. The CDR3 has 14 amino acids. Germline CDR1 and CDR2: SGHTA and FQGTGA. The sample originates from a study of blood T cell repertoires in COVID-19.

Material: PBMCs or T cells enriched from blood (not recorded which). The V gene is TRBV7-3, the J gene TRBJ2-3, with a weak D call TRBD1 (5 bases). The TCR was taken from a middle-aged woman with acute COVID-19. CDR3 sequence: CASSLSPRANTQYF. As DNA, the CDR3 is TGTGCCAGCAGCTTAAGTCCCAGGGCAAATACGCAGTATTTT.